The table lists the clone carrying this T cell receptor (beta chain) with many counts. The data were obtained in a study of regulatory T cells in long-lasting Graves disease. HTBI primers from iRepertoire and Arm-PCR of CDR3 regions yielded the TCR beta libraries. TCRdb reprocessed the multiplex PCR reads via MiXCR and lists one record per CDR3 protein. The sample has around 250,000 distinct CDR3 sequences; just over 20% are singletons. After removal of 6 bases from V and 2 bases from J, the junction contained 9 bases not matched to a gene. CDR3 size: 14 residues. Germline assignment: CDR1 DFQATT and CDR2 SNEGSKA (reference sequence). The time point denotes: newly diagnosed GD, antithyroid drugs for less than 3 months. The TCR library was prepared using RNA isolated from PBMCs.

This receptor was obtained from a female donor with Graves disease. The chain uses TRBV20-1 and TRBJ2-7, with 8 bases identical to TRBD2. Source: peripheral blood mononuclear cells (PBMCs), taken at new diagnosis, from a patient treated with antithyroid drugs. CDR3 region: CSAHLLADPYEQYF. The CDR3 DNA follows: TGCAGTGCCCACCTACTAGCGGACCCCTACGAGCAGTACTTC.